This record covers a single T cell receptor beta chain. No antigen is known for it. The PCR had 60 Vbeta and 13 Jbeta primers. Assay used: immunoSEQ multiplex PCR; TCRdb lists only in-frame clones, some missing. Of about 170,000 clones in the sample, around three quarters were seen once. This sample was included in a study of cytomegalovirus exposure and HLA in healthy donors. General study results and limits: Rarity marked most TCR sequences, yet some public TCRs occurred in many donors. Researchers catalogued roughly 150 TCR beta chains as cytomegalovirus-associated. Among the CMV-associated chains, a few were confirmed in vitro as specific for CMV antigens.

CDR1 and CDR2 from the germline V gene are KGHSH and LQKENI. The ends were cut back, 3 bases at V and 5 bases at J, with 13 bases in the middle. The CDR3 runs to 15 residues. This chain uses TRBV18 with TRBJ2-2; D remains unclear. Sequenced material: PBMCs. The clonotype was recovered from a woman aged 45-65 years in good health and CMV-seronegative. In DNA form, the CDR3 reads TGTGCCAGCTCACCGGGTGGTGACAAGACCGGGGAGCTGTTTTTT. It encodes CASSPGGDKTGELFF.